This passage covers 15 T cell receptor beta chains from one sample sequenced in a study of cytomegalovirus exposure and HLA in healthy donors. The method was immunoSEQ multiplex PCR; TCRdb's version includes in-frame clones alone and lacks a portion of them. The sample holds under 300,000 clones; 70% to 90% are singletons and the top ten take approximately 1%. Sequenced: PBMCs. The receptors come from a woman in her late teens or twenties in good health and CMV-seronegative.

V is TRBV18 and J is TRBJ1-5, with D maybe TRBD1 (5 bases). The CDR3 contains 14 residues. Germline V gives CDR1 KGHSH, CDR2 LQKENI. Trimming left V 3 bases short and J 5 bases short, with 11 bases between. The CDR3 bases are TGTGCCAGCTCACCCGACAGTGGGTATCAGCCCCAGCATTTT. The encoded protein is CASSPDSGYQPQHF.

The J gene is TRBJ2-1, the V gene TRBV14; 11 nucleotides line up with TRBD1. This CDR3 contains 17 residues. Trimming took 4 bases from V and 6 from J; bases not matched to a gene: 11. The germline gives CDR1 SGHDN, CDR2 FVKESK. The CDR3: CASSRGTGGFLSNEQFF. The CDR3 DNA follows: TGTGCCAGCAGCCGAGGGACAGGGGGTTTCCTTAGCAATGAGCAGTTCTTC.

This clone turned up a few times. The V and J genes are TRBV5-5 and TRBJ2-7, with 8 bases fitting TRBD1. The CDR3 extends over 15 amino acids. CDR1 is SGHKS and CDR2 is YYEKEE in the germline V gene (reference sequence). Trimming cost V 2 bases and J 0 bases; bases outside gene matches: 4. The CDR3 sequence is CASSFGQGSSYEQYF. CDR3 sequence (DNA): TGTGCCAGCAGCTTTGGACAGGGAAGCTCCTACGAGCAGTACTTC.

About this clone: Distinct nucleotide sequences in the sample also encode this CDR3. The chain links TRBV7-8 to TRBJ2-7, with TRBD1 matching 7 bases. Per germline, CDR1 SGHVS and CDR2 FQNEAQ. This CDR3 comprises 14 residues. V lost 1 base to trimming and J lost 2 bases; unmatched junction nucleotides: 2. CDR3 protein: CASSLGTGAYEQYF. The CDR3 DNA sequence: TGTGCCAGCAGCTTAGGTACAGGGGCCTACGAGCAGTACTTC.

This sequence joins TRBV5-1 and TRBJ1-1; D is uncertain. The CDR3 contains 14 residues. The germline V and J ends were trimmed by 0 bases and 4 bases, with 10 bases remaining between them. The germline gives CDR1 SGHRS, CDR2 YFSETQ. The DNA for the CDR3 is TGCGCCAGCAGCTTGGAGATGGGAGGCACTGAAGCTTTCTTT. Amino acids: CASSLEMGGTEAFF.

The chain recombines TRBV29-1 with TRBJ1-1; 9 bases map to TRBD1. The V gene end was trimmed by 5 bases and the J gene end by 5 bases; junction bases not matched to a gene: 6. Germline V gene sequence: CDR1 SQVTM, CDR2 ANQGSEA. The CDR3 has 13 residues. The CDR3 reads CSVNRGLGTEAFF. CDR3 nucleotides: TGCAGCGTTAACAGGGGGCTGGGAACTGAAGCTTTCTTT.

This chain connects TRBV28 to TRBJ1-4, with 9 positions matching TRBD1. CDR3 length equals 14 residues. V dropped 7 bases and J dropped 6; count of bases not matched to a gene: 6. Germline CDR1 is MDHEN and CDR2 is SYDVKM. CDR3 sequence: CASTPGTGHEKLFF. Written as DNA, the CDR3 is TGTGCCAGCACCCCCGGGACAGGGCATGAAAAACTGTTTTTT.

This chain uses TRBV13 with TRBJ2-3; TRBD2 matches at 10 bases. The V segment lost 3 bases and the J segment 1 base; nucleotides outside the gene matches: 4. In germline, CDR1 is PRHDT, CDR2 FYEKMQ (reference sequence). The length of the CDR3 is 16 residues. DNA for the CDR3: TGTGCCAGCAGCTTTGACGGGACTAGCGGCACAGATACGCAGTATTTT. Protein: CASSFDGTSGTDTQYF.

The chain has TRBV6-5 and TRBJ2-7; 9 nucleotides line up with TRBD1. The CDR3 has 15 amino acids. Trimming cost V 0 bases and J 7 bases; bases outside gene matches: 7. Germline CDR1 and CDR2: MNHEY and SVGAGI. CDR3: CASSYSDRGSGEQYF. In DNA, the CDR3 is TGTGCCAGCAGTTACTCCGACAGGGGGTCGGGGGAGCAGTACTTC.

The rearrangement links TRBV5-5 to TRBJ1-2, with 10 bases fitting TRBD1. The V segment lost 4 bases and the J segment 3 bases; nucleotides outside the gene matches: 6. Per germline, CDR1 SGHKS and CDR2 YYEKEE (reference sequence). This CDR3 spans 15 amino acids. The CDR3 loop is CASSRGQGVDYGYTF. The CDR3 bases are TGTGCCAGCAGCCGTGGACAGGGGGTCGACTATGGCTACACCTTC.

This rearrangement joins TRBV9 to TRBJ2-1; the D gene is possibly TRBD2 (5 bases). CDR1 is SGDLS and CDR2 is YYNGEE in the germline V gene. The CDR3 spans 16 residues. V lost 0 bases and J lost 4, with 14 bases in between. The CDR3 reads CASSVVLGGPYNEQFF. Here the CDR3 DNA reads TGTGCCAGCAGCGTAGTGTTGGGCGGGCCATACAATGAGCAGTTCTTC.

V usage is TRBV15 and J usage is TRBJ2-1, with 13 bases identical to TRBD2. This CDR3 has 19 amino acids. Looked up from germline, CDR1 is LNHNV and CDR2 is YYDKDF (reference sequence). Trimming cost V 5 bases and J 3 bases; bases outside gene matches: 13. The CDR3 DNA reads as TGTGCCACCAGCTTCTCCACTAGCGGGAGGGCCTTAGTCTACAATGAGCAGTTCTTC. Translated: CATSFSTSGRALVYNEQFF.

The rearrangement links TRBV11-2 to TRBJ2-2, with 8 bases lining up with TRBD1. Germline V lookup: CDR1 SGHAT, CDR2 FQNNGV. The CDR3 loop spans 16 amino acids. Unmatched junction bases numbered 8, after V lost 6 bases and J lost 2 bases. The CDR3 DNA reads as TGTGCCAGCAGAGCAATACAGGGGGGTAACACCGGGGAGCTGTTTTTT. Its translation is CASRAIQGGNTGELFF.

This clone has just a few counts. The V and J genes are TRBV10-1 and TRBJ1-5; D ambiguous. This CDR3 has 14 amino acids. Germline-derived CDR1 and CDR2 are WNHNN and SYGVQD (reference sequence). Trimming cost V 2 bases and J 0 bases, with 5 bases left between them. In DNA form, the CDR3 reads TGCGCCAGCAGTGAGGGGCATAGCAATCAGCCCCAGCATTTT. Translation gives CASSEGHSNQPQHF.

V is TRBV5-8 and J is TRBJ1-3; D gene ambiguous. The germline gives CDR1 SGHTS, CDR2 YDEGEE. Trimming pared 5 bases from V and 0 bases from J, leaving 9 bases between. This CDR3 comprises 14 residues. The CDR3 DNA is TGTGCCAGCAGTCTGTTCTTCTCTGGAAACACCATATATTTT. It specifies CASSLFFSGNTIYF.